The 5 T cell receptor beta chains below were found in one sample sequenced in a study of PD-L1 blockade in urothelial cancer. Here immunoSEQ multiplex PCR was the method, and the copy in TCRdb shows in-frame clones only, minus some. Here the sample spans some 97,000 clones, approximately 90% being singletons. The source material was PBMCs, sampled around atezolizumab (anti-PD-L1) treatment. The receptors originated from a woman over 75 with urothelial cancer.

The chain recombines TRBV5-4 with TRBJ2-1; 14 bases fit TRBD2. The J segment lost 8 bases and the V segment lost 3 bases, leaving 4 bases of the junction unmatched. There are 15 residues in the CDR3. In germline, CDR1 is SGHNT, CDR2 YYREEE (reference sequence). The CDR3 nucleotides read TGTGCCAGCAGCTCCAGACTAGCGGGGGGGGATGAGCAGTTCTTC. It yields the protein CASSSRLAGGDEQFF.

The V gene is TRBV7-8, the J gene TRBJ1-1; tentatively, D is TRBD1 (5 bases). Trimming left V 3 bases short and J 2 bases short, with 10 bases between. The CDR3 length is 14 residues. Germline CDR1 and CDR2: SGHVS and FQNEAQ. CDR3 loop: CASSFTGINTEAFF. In nucleotides, the CDR3 is TGTGCCAGCAGCTTTACAGGAATAAACACTGAAGCTTTCTTT.

The rearrangement links TRBV5-1 to TRBJ2-4; no reliable D call. CDR3 length equals 14 residues. The V end lost 2 bases, the J end lost 2 bases, and 8 bases lay between the germline ends. Germline assignment: CDR1 SGHRS and CDR2 YFSETQ. The CDR3 region has the DNA TGCGCCAGCAGCTTCGGTATTACCAAAAACATTCAGTACTTC. It yields the protein CASSFGITKNIQYF.

The chain employs TRBV28 and TRBJ1-2, with 10 nucleotides matching TRBD1. CDR1 and CDR2 from the germline V gene are MDHEN and SYDVKM. The CDR3 extends over 15 amino acids. V lost 6 bases to trimming and J lost 6 bases; unmatched junction nucleotides: 10. This CDR3 is CASRTGTGVWDGYTF. CDR3 nucleotide sequence: TGTGCCAGCAGGACCGGGACAGGGGTTTGGGATGGCTACACCTTC.

This clone was seen just once. The DNA of the CDR3 is TGCAGCGTTGATCAGTCAGGTTCGAACACTGAAGCTTTCTTT. Translating gives CSVDQSGSNTEAFF. The chain is built from TRBV29-1 and TRBJ1-1; D uncertain. The CDR3 is 14 amino acids. CDR1 is SQVTM, CDR2 ANQGSEA, per germline. The V end lost 3 bases, the J end lost 1 base, and 12 bases lay between the germline ends.